This T cell receptor beta chain was documented in a study of cytomegalovirus exposure and HLA in healthy donors. Broader study findings: Later on, an analysis found that several of the most significant clusters appeared to be linked to common viral pathogens, which included parvovirus B19. A later examination showed that TCR association rates differed by HLA locus, with DRB1 most and HLA-C fewest.

The PCR ran on 60 Vbeta and 13 Jbeta primers. Assay: immunoSEQ multiplex PCR; the TCRdb copy retains only in-frame clones and omits some. The table has some 150,000 clones, about three quarters seen once; the top ten hold approximately 4%. Germline V CDR1 and CDR2: MNHEY, SVGAGI. This CDR3 has 11 amino acids. The V end was cut by 8 bases, the J end by 3 bases, with 8 bases between. Donors showed nominal health when sampled, although they likely had unrecorded immune exposures. Turning to this clone: What it binds is not known.

Material for sequencing was PBMCs. The receptor was isolated from a male donor in good health and CMV-seronegative. The chain employs TRBV6-5 and TRBJ2-7; a possible D gene is TRBD1 (6 bases). CDR3 sequence: CASLQGYEQYF. The CDR3 DNA sequence: TGTGCCAGCCTACAGGGCTACGAGCAGTACTTC.